The 30 T cell receptor beta chains reported below all come from one sample, sequenced in a study of blood T cell repertoires in COVID-19. Clones were sequenced by immunoSEQ multiplex PCR, and TCRdb holds only the in-frame ones, with some missing. The repertoire holds roughly 150,000 clones, with roughly 90% as singletons. Source material: peripheral blood. The receptors were gathered from a man aged 55 to 70 with active or convalescent COVID-19.

The chain uses TRBV28 and TRBJ1-5; D not resolved. V lost 2 bases to trimming and J lost 5 bases, with 10 bases between them. Germline V gene lookup returns CDR1 MDHEN and CDR2 SYDVKM. This CDR3 comprises 14 residues. The DNA for the CDR3 is TGTGCCAGCAGTTTAGTGGGCCGTGATCAGCCCCAGCATTTT. Protein sequence: CASSLVGRDQPQHF.

The V gene is TRBV18, the J gene TRBJ2-2; 9 positions match TRBD2. Trimming at V came to 5 bases and at J to 7 bases, leaving 8 bases not matched to a gene. The CDR3 consists of 15 residues. Germline CDR1 KGHSH, CDR2 LQKENI. Written as DNA, the CDR3 is TGTGCCAGCTCATTGGTAGCGGGAGAGGTCGGGGAGCTGTTTTTT. It encodes CASSLVAGEVGELFF.

V gene TRBV7-9 combines with J gene TRBJ1-2; D not resolved. This CDR3 contains 14 residues. CDR1 is SEHNR and CDR2 is FQNEAQ in the germline V gene (reference sequence). V lost 0 bases, J lost 3 bases, and 8 bases lay in between. CDR3 sequence (DNA): TGTGCCAGCAGCTTAGCTACAGCCGACTATGGCTACACCTTC. Translation: CASSLATADYGYTF.

This chain links TRBV2 with TRBJ1-1; tentatively, D is TRBD1 (6 bases). There are 14 residues in the CDR3. Trimming stripped 4 bases from V and 1 base from J, with 10 bases between. Germline V lookup: CDR1 SNHLY, CDR2 FYNNEI. CDR3 nucleotide sequence: TGTGCCAGCAGTGGACAGGTTCGGAACACTGAAGCTTTCTTT. Translating it yields CASSGQVRNTEAFF.

The V gene is TRBV28, the J gene TRBJ1-2; 9 bases match TRBD1. The CDR3 has 15 residues. After removal of 7 bases from V and 4 bases from J, the junction contained 10 bases not matched to a gene. Germline V gene lookup returns CDR1 MDHEN and CDR2 SYDVKM. For the CDR3, the DNA is TGTGCCAGCACCGACGCGGACAGGGGTTCCTATGGCTACACCTTC. Translation gives CASTDADRGSYGYTF.

The V call is TRBV9, the J call TRBJ1-6, with 8 bases fitting TRBD1. The CDR3 runs 14 residues. V lost 4 bases to trimming and J lost 9 bases; unmatched junction nucleotides: 6. CDR1 is SGDLS, CDR2 YYNGEE, per germline. CDR3 in DNA: TGTGCCAGCAGCCTCGCGGACAGGGTTTCACCCCTCCACTTT. Amino acid sequence: CASSLADRVSPLHF.

The V and J genes are TRBV6-5 and TRBJ1-2; TRBD1 aligns across 9 bases. CDR1 MNHEY and CDR2 SVGAGI come from the germline V gene. After removal of 4 bases from V and 6 bases from J, the junction contained 6 bases not matched to a gene. The CDR3 has 14 amino acids. The DNA for the CDR3 is TGTGCCAGCAGTTGGGACAGGGTTTCTGATGGCTACACCTTC. Translating gives CASSWDRVSDGYTF.

V and J are TRBV18 and TRBJ2-7; 7 bases are a match to TRBD1. The CDR3 runs to 15 residues. Germline lookup yields CDR1 KGHSH and CDR2 LQKENI. J lost 0 bases, V lost 3 bases, and 5 bases had no gene match. The chain's CDR3 is CASSPSTGSSYEQYF. CDR3 DNA: TGTGCCAGCTCACCGTCGACAGGGAGCTCCTACGAGCAGTACTTC.

The chain carries TRBV5-1 and TRBJ2-4; 9 bases map to TRBD2. Germline V gene sequence: CDR1 SGHRS, CDR2 YFSETQ. J gave up 6 bases and V 0 bases, and 4 bases lay outside the gene matches. The CDR3 has 15 amino acids. The CDR3 is CASSLVAGGPNIQYF. CDR3 bases: TGCGCCAGCAGCTTGGTGGCGGGAGGGCCAAACATTCAGTACTTC.

The chain carries TRBV5-1 and TRBJ1-2; 8 bases are a match to TRBD1. The junction had 2 bases not matched to a gene; V was cut back by 0 bases and J by 7 bases. Per germline, CDR1 SGHRS and CDR2 YFSETQ. The CDR3 runs to 13 residues. The CDR3 nucleotides are TGCGCCAGCAGCTTGGGCAGGGGGCTTGGCTACACCTTC. Its translation is CASSLGRGLGYTF.

The gene calls are TRBV19 and TRBJ1-6; a possible D gene is TRBD1 (5 bases). Germline-derived CDR1 and CDR2 are LNHDA and SQIVND (reference sequence). The V and J ends lost 8 bases and 6 bases respectively, with 20 bases between them. The CDR3 loop spans 16 amino acids. The CDR3 sequence: CASAFGRVTPNSPLHF. In nucleotides, the CDR3 is TGTGCCAGTGCCTTCGGCAGGGTAACCCCTAATTCACCCCTCCACTTT.

The CDR3 sequence is CASSFRGQVGPDTQYF. CDR3 nucleotides: TGTGCCAGCAGTTTCAGGGGACAGGTGGGCCCAGATACGCAGTATTTT. The chain couples TRBV27 to TRBJ2-3; TRBD1 matches 8 bases. CDR1 and CDR2 from the germline V gene are MNHEY and SMNVEV (reference sequence). The CDR3 runs 16 residues. J lost 4 bases, V lost 3 bases, and 9 bases had no gene match.

This clone was detected once. This chain links TRBV2 with TRBJ2-5; 11 nucleotides match TRBD2. The CDR3 contains 16 residues. Germline CDR1 SNHLY, CDR2 FYNNEI. The V segment lost 5 bases and the J segment 5 bases; nucleotides outside the gene matches: 10. The CDR3 protein is CASSSPLAGVIETQYF. CDR3 nucleotide sequence: TGTGCCAGCAGTTCCCCACTAGCGGGAGTCATTGAGACCCAGTACTTC.

The V call is TRBV7-9, the J call TRBJ2-3; the match to TRBD2 covers 11 bases. Germline trimming cut 1 base from V and 3 bases from J; bases unmatched to any gene: 3. The CDR3 loop spans 16 amino acids. Germline values: CDR1 SEHNR, CDR2 FQNEAQ (reference sequence). CDR3: CASSLGLAGFTDTQYF. In DNA, the CDR3 is TGTGCCAGCAGCTTAGGACTAGCGGGGTTTACAGATACGCAGTATTTT.

The chain couples TRBV6-1 to TRBJ2-1, with 8 positions matching TRBD1. CDR1 and CDR2 from the germline V gene are MNHNS and SASEGT. The trim removed 1 base at V and 4 bases at J, leaving 18 bases unmatched. The CDR3 is 20 amino acids. As DNA, the CDR3 is TGTGCCAGCAGTGAAGGAAGCGGTCGTAGAGACAGGGGAAGTTACAATGAGCAGTTCTTC. It yields the protein CASSEGSGRRDRGSYNEQFF.

This chain uses TRBV23-1 with TRBJ2-7; TRBD1 matches at 7 bases. TRBV23-1 is treated as an ORF (open reading frame) with a function not yet certain. The CDR3 runs to 16 residues. After removal of 2 bases from V and 3 bases from J, the junction contained 10 bases not matched to a gene. The CDR3 region is CASSQPRTGWGYEQYF. CDR3 in DNA: TGCGCCAGCAGTCAACCCCGGACAGGCTGGGGCTACGAGCAGTACTTC.

CDR3 DNA sequence: TGTGCCAGCTCACTAGGGAGGGCGGGGAACACTGAAGCTTTCTTT. Its translation is CASSLGRAGNTEAFF. The V gene is TRBV18, the J gene TRBJ1-1; D call uncertain. V was cut by 4 bases and J by 1 base, with 13 bases left in between. Germline V lookup: CDR1 KGHSH, CDR2 LQKENI. This CDR3 is 15 amino acids long.

This clone was seen a single time. The chain recombines TRBV12-3 or TRBV12-4 with TRBJ2-7; tentatively, D is TRBD1 (5 bases). V was clipped by 6 bases and J by 0 bases, with 9 bases between them. CDR3 length equals 13 residues. The CDR3, as DNA: TGTGCCAGCAGGAGGACACCCTCCTACGAGCAGTACTTC. As protein: CASRRTPSYEQYF.

V is TRBV7-8 and J is TRBJ2-7; D is ambiguous. V was clipped by 2 bases and J by 0 bases, with 14 bases between them. CDR1 is SGHVS, CDR2 FQNEAQ, per germline. The CDR3 loop spans 16 amino acids. The CDR3 sequence is CASSLSRASSSYEQYF. In DNA, the CDR3 is TGTGCCAGCAGCTTAAGTCGTGCGAGTAGCTCCTACGAGCAGTACTTC.

This clone is a singleton in its sample. The chain joins TRBV11-2 to TRBJ2-2; TRBD1 matches at 8 bases. J lost 7 bases, V lost 5 bases, and 12 bases had no gene match. The CDR3 is 16 residues long. Germline-derived CDR1 and CDR2 are SGHAT and FQNNGV. The CDR3 DNA reads as TGTGCCAGCAGCGAACGGGACAGGCTTAGGGGCGGGGAGCTGTTTTTT. Translating it yields CASSERDRLRGGELFF.

V usage is TRBV6-5 and J usage is TRBJ2-3; 12 bases match TRBD2. From germline, CDR1 is MNHEY and CDR2 SVGAGI. Losses at the gene ends were 4 bases for V and 6 bases for J; bases not matched to a gene: 8. CDR3 length: 16 amino acids. The CDR3 region is CASSSPSGGAGDTQYF. The CDR3 DNA reads as TGTGCCAGCAGTTCGCCTAGCGGGGGGGCCGGTGATACGCAGTATTTT.

V usage is TRBV7-2 and J usage is TRBJ1-3; D perhaps matches TRBD1 (6 bases). V lost 5 bases to trimming and J lost 2 bases, with 10 bases between them. Germline V lookup: CDR1 SGHTA, CDR2 FQGNSA. This CDR3 comprises 14 residues. This chain's CDR3 is CASSKGVTGNTIYF. For the CDR3, the DNA is TGTGCCAGCAGCAAGGGGGTAACTGGAAACACCATATATTTT.

The gene calls are TRBV10-1 and TRBJ2-1; D uncertain. Per the germline V gene, CDR1 is WNHNN and CDR2 is SYGVQD (reference sequence). V lost 2 bases to trimming and J lost 4 bases, with 12 bases between them. The CDR3 contains 15 residues. The CDR3 coding sequence is TGCGCCAGCAGTGAGGGCTTAACGACATACAATGAGCAGTTCTTC. This encodes CASSEGLTTYNEQFF.

This rearrangement joins TRBV27 to TRBJ1-2; 11 bases map to TRBD1. The germline gives CDR1 MNHEY, CDR2 SMNVEV (reference sequence). This CDR3 has 15 amino acids. After removal of 2 bases from V and 1 base from J, the junction contained 0 bases not matched to a gene. The chain's CDR3 is CASSLGTGGNYGYTF. The CDR3 nucleotides read TGTGCCAGCAGTTTAGGGACAGGGGGTAACTATGGCTACACCTTC.

V and J are TRBV30 and TRBJ1-1; unclear D gene. Germline V CDR1 and CDR2: GTSNPN, SVGIG (reference sequence). V lost 1 base and J lost 8, with 8 bases in between. This CDR3 is 11 amino acids long. CDR3 region: CAWSGAIEAFF. The CDR3 nucleotides are TGTGCCTGGAGTGGGGCTATCGAAGCTTTCTTT.

The CDR3 region has the DNA TGTGCCAGCAGCCCGAAGGAGGGAAACACCTACGAGCAGTACTTC. Its protein product is CASSPKEGNTYEQYF. The chain employs TRBV13 and TRBJ2-7; perhaps TRBD2 as D (6 bases). From germline, CDR1 is PRHDT and CDR2 FYEKMQ (reference sequence). V was pared by 5 bases and J by 2 bases, with 16 bases between. CDR3 length: 15 residues.

The rearrangement links TRBV7-2 to TRBJ1-3; D is unclear. Trimming took 1 base from V and 4 from J, leaving 11 bases between them. In germline, CDR1 is SGHTA, CDR2 FQGNSA. The CDR3 consists of 15 residues. The CDR3 DNA reads as TGTGCCAGCAGCTTAGGGGGAAGGGAGGGAAACACCATATATTTT. Encoded protein: CASSLGGREGNTIYF.

The rearrangement joins TRBV5-1 to TRBJ2-7; TRBD2 matches at 9 bases. With V trimmed by 4 bases and J by 5 bases, 10 bases remained unmatched. The length of the CDR3 is 15 residues. CDR1 and CDR2 from the germline V gene are SGHRS and YFSETQ. The CDR3, as DNA: TGCGCCAGCAGCAGAGATAGCGGGAGAGGCAACGAGCAGTACTTC. Amino acids: CASSRDSGRGNEQYF.

A remark on this clone: The identical CDR3 is also encoded by other nucleotide sequences in the sample. This chain links TRBV5-1 with TRBJ2-5, with D maybe TRBD1 (5 bases). V was clipped by 0 bases and J by 1 base, with 7 bases between them. The CDR3 contains 14 residues. Germline CDR1 and CDR2: SGHRS and YFSETQ. Written as DNA, the CDR3 is TGCGCCAGCAGCTTGGGAAGGGGCCAAGAGACCCAGTACTTC. It encodes CASSLGRGQETQYF.

This clone was observed once. The V call is TRBV10-3, the J call TRBJ1-1; TRBD1 matches 8 bases. Germline CDR1 and CDR2: ENHRY and SYGVKD. Trimming took 6 bases from V and 3 from J; bases not matched to a gene: 15. The CDR3 spans 17 residues. This CDR3 reads CAISPTGASVGDTEAFF. The CDR3 DNA follows: TGTGCCATCAGCCCGACAGGGGCCAGCGTCGGGGACACTGAAGCTTTCTTT.